This TCR beta chain was sequenced for a study of immune heterogeneity within non-small cell lung tumors. For the study at large: Histology included a handful of squamous cell carcinomas, approximately 10 non-squamous carcinomas and 1 unspecified tumor.

Template material for each sample was 600 to 750 ng of bulk tumor genomic DNA. During surgery, each primary tumor gave multiple biopsies spaced as far apart as possible. Curative surgical treatment was performed in patients who had newly diagnosed, untreated non-small cell lung cancer. Donors comprised surgical patients with newly diagnosed non-small cell lung cancer, operated on with curative intent. General observations from the study: While identical dominant CDR3 beta clonotypes recurred across tumor sites within a patient, high-frequency clones unique to individual sites also appeared.

Multiplex PCR employing 32 V and 13 J primers generated amplicons of the TCR beta CDR3. TCRdb fed the multiplex PCR reads into MiXCR, producing one record per CDR3 protein. The repertoire has about 3,300 distinct CDR3 sequences, around a quarter of them found once; the top ten carry about 10%. About this clonotype: As yet, its antigen is unknown.

V shed 6 bases, J shed 9 bases, and the junction held 10 bases outside the gene matches. Per germline, CDR1 SNHLY and CDR2 FYNNEI. The CDR3 consists of 15 residues. The clonotype comes from a man between 60 and 75 years old with non-small cell lung cancer. Material for sequencing was lung tumor tissue. The chain joins TRBV2 to TRBJ2-1; 11 bases line up with TRBD2. The CDR3 reads CASSVQLAGAGEQFF. DNA for the CDR3: TGTGCCAGCAGCGTACAACTAGCGGGAGCCGGTGAGCAGTTCTTC.